These 19 T cell receptor beta chains were all obtained from the same sample, sequenced in a study of response to subunit inactivated influenza vaccine. TCRdb independently ran MiXCR on the RT-PCR reads; one entry per CDR3 protein. The sample shows a few hundred thousand distinct CDR3 sequences, roughly 9.8% of them seen only once. The sample was PBMCs from blood, taken about 6 weeks after vaccination. The receptors shown here come from a man in his fifties who received an inactivated influenza vaccine.

This chain links TRBV5-1 with TRBJ2-7; D might be TRBD1 or TRBD2, each matching 5 bases. The CDR3 is made up of 14 amino acids. The V end was cut by 6 bases, the J end by 10 bases, with 23 bases between. From germline, CDR1 is SGHRS and CDR2 YFSETQ. CDR3 bases: TGCGCCAGCAAGGGGAACTCCGGGACCAGGACTCAGTACTTC. Residues: CASKGNSGTRTQYF.

V usage is TRBV6-5 and J usage is TRBJ2-7; D is perhaps TRBD1 (6 bases). Germline loops: CDR1 MNHEY, CDR2 SVGAGI. CDR3 size: 14 residues. Trimming took 2 bases from V and 0 from J, leaving 8 bases between them. CDR3 bases: TGTGCCAGCAGTTACCAACAGGGCTCCTACGAGCAGTACTTC. This codes for CASSYQQGSYEQYF.

The sample holds a few counts of this clonotype. The V call is TRBV3-1, the J call TRBJ1-2; D is undetermined. V lost 3 bases and J lost 8, with 16 bases in between. Germline V CDR1 and CDR2: LGHDT, YNNKEL (reference sequence). The CDR3 spans 14 residues. CDR3 sequence: CASSQDHGERGYTF. CDR3 DNA sequence: TGTGCCAGCAGCCAGGATCACGGGGAGCGCGGCTACACCTTC.

This clonotype was seen ten or more times. The rearrangement uses TRBV5-6 and TRBJ2-7; 8 bases match TRBD1. V trimming: 1 base; J trimming: 3 bases; junction bases outside the gene matches: 12. Germline CDR1 reads SGHDT; CDR2 reads YYEEEE. The CDR3 covers 17 residues. The CDR3 nucleotides are TGTGCCAGCAGCTTGCCGGTTGGACAGGGTAATCTCTACGAGCAGTACTTC. It codes for CASSLPVGQGNLYEQYF. The variable domain in full, with the rest retrieved from reference TRBV5-6 and TRBJ2-7, is DAGVTQSPTHLIKTRGQQVTLRCSPKSGHDTVSWYQQALGQGPQFIFQYYEEEERQRGNFPDRFSGHQFPNYSSELNVNALLLGDSALYLCASSLPVGQGNLYEQYFGPGTRLTVT.

The genes are TRBV20-1 and TRBJ2-7, with a tentative D call TRBD2 (5 bases). The V gene lost 4 bases and the J gene lost 4 bases, with 17 bases spanning the gap. Germline V gene data show CDR1 as DFQATT and CDR2 as SNEGSKA (reference sequence). CDR3 length equals 14 residues. The CDR3 region is CSAKPPAELYEQYF. As DNA, the CDR3 is TGCAGTGCTAAGCCGCCAGCGGAACTTTACGAGCAGTACTTC.

The chain combines TRBV9 with TRBJ1-6; a weak D match, TRBD1 (6 bases). The CDR3 is made up of 15 amino acids. Looked up from germline, CDR1 is SGDLS and CDR2 is YYNGEE. V lost 6 bases and J 8 bases, leaving 18 bases between the germline ends. The CDR3 coding sequence is TGTGCCAGCAACCCCCAAGGGGGTTCAGATTCACCCCTCCACTTT. It specifies CASNPQGGSDSPLHF. Looking up the rest from reference TRBV9 and TRBJ1-6 gives the full variable domain: DSGVTQTPKHLITATGQRVTLRCSPRSGDLSVYWYQQSLDQGLQFLIQYYNGEERAKGNILERFSAQQFPDLHSELNLSSLELGDSALYFCASNPQGGSDSPLHFGNGTRLTVT.

A few counts support this clonotype. The chain has TRBV20-1 and TRBJ2-1; D is ambiguous. Germline values: CDR1 DFQATT, CDR2 SNEGSKA (reference sequence). With 0 bases removed from V and 7 bases from J, the gap between germline ends came to 19 bases. This CDR3 is 16 amino acids long. The CDR3 protein is CSARDPRTTQRNEQFF. CDR3 DNA: TGCAGTGCTAGAGATCCCAGAACCACCCAGAGGAATGAGCAGTTCTTC.

This clonotype came up many times. The rearrangement links TRBV5-1 to TRBJ1-1, with D perhaps matching TRBD1 (6 bases). Germline V CDR1 and CDR2: SGHRS, YFSETQ. The ends were cut back, 9 bases at V and 3 bases at J, with 15 bases in the middle. The CDR3 is made up of 13 amino acids. The CDR3, as DNA: TGCGCCACCAGGGACATGGGGGACACTGAAGCTTTCTTT. Translating gives CATRDMGDTEAFF.

The chain joins TRBV28 to TRBJ2-7; 10 bases fit TRBD2. CDR1 MDHEN and CDR2 SYDVKM come from the germline V gene. The J segment lost 5 bases and the V segment lost 2 bases, leaving 9 bases of the junction unmatched. The CDR3 has 16 amino acids. The CDR3 reads CASSLGGLAGANEQYF. CDR3 coding DNA: TGTGCCAGCAGTTTAGGTGGGCTAGCGGGAGCTAACGAGCAGTACTTC.

The chain is built from TRBV7-2 and TRBJ2-2, with D unclear. The CDR3 length is 15 residues. In germline, CDR1 is SGHTA, CDR2 FQGNSA. The V end lost 5 bases, the J end lost 3 bases, and 13 bases lay between the germline ends. CDR3 nucleotide sequence: TGTGCCAGCAGCCTAATGGGTGGACACACCGGGGAGCTGTTTTTT. Amino acid sequence: CASSLMGGHTGELFF.

This clonotype was seen more than once but under ten times. The chain has TRBV29-1 and TRBJ1-3, with TRBD1 matching over 9 bases. The V and J ends lost 0 bases and 9 bases, in that order; junction bases with no gene match: 12. Germline assignment: CDR1 SQVTM and CDR2 ANQGSEA. CDR3 size: 16 residues. This CDR3 is CSVEDWPGQGVRTIYF. The CDR3 nucleotides read TGCAGCGTTGAAGATTGGCCGGGACAGGGTGTACGCACCATATATTTT. Full variable domain (rest looked up from reference TRBV29-1 and TRBJ1-3): SAVISQKPSRDICQRGTSLTIQCQVDSQVTMMFWYRQQPGQSLTLIATANQGSEATYESGFVIDKFPISRPNLTFSTLTVSNMSPEDSSIYLCSVEDWPGQGVRTIYFGEGSWLTVV.

The chain couples TRBV28 to TRBJ2-5; D possibly corresponds to TRBD1 (6 bases). Deletions cut 7 bases from V and 5 bases from J, with 11 bases between. The length of the CDR3 is 12 residues. Germline V CDR1 and CDR2: MDHEN, SYDVKM. CDR3 DNA: TGTGCCAGCACCAGGGGTGGGGAGACCCAGTACTTC. This gives the protein CASTRGGETQYF.

This clonotype occurred many times. The chain links TRBV7-2 to TRBJ2-5, with a weak D call TRBD1 (6 bases). This CDR3 is 13 amino acids long. The germline V gene has CDR1 SGHTA and CDR2 FQGNSA. With 4 bases removed from V and 3 bases from J, the gap between germline ends came to 9 bases. The CDR3 sequence: CASSSRTEETQYF. The CDR3 nucleotides are TGTGCCAGCAGCTCCAGGACAGAAGAGACCCAGTACTTC.

This clonotype was seen many times. This chain joins TRBV20-1 and TRBJ2-1; 8 bases match TRBD2. Unmatched junction bases numbered 8, after V lost 0 bases and J lost 10 bases. CDR3 length: 14 residues. Per the germline V gene, CDR1 is DFQATT and CDR2 is SNEGSKA (reference sequence). CDR3 nucleotide sequence: TGCAGTGCTAGAGAGTGGACTAGCTTTATCGAGCAGTTCTTC. Translation gives CSAREWTSFIEQFF.

This clonotype was recorded at least ten times. V is TRBV2 and J is TRBJ1-2; D gene ambiguous. This CDR3 is 13 amino acids long. V was shortened by 0 bases and J by 7 bases, with 9 bases between the two germline ends. Germline assignment: CDR1 SNHLY and CDR2 FYNNEI. The CDR3 protein is CASSEALQSGYTF. The CDR3 DNA follows: TGTGCCAGCAGTGAAGCGCTTCAATCTGGCTACACCTTC. Full variable domain (rest looked up from reference TRBV2 and TRBJ1-2): EPEVTQTPSHQVTQMGQEVILRCVPISNHLYFYWYRQILGQKVEFLVSFYNNEISEKSEIFDDQFSVERPDGSNFTLKIRSTKLEDSAMYFCASSEALQSGYTFGSGTRLTVV.

V and J are TRBV11-2 and TRBJ2-5; 9 bases line up with TRBD2. The CDR3 consists of 15 residues. Germline V gene data show CDR1 as SGHAT and CDR2 as FQNNGV. With 5 bases clipped from V and 4 bases from J, the junction kept 8 bases outside the gene matches. CDR3 bases: TGTGCCAGCAGCCCAGCCCGGACTAGCGTAGAGACCCAGTACTTC. This codes for CASSPARTSVETQYF. Combining the CDR3 with reference TRBV11-2 and TRBJ2-5 gives the whole variable domain EAGVAQSPRYKIIEKRQSVAFWCNPISGHATLYWYQQILGQGPKLLIQFQNNGVVDDSQLPKDRFSAERLKGVDSTLKIQPAKLEDSAVYLCASSPARTSVETQYFGPGTRLLVL.

This clonotype was recorded a few times. The CDR3 here is CASSPPGLGTSGEQFF. CDR3 in DNA: TGCGCCAGCAGCCCCCCGGGACTCGGGACCTCGGGTGAGCAGTTCTTC. This sequence joins TRBV5-1 and TRBJ2-1, with D tentatively TRBD2 (6 bases). Trimming removed 4 bases at V and 9 bases at J, with 23 bases between. CDR3 length: 16 amino acids. CDR1 is SGHRS and CDR2 is YFSETQ in the germline V gene.

This rearrangement joins TRBV28 to TRBJ2-1, with 9 nucleotides matching TRBD2. This CDR3 is built from 16 residues. Per germline, CDR1 MDHEN and CDR2 SYDVKM. The ends lost 5 bases at V and 8 bases at J; junction bases unmatched: 13. CDR3 residues: CASSQYTGTSKDEQFF. CDR3 DNA: TGTGCCAGCAGTCAGTATACCGGGACTAGCAAGGATGAGCAGTTCTTC.

The chain employs TRBV28 and TRBJ1-5, with D possibly TRBD1 on 6 matching bases. V lost 4 bases and J lost 3, with 19 bases in between. The CDR3 spans 17 residues. CDR1 MDHEN and CDR2 SYDVKM come from the germline V gene. CDR3 nucleotides: TGTGCCAGCAGTTATAGAGCCGGGACACCTAACAATCAGCCCCAGCATTTT. This encodes CASSYRAGTPNNQPQHF.